The text below deals with one T cell receptor (beta chain). Germline lookup yields CDR1 SQVTM and CDR2 ANQGSEA. Between the trimmed V and J ends, which lost 1 base and 5 bases, there was a span of 7 bases. CDR3 length: 12 residues. Profiled with immunoSEQ multiplex PCR; TCRdb holds only in-frame clones, not every one. The data contain more than 85,000 clones, roughly 83% of them singletons. The data stem from a study of OX40 agonist ivuxolimab in advanced cancers. Study-level background: Patients were around 83% male with ages roughly 23 to 79, mean about 65. Partial responses were observed in three patients, of whom one had hepatocellular carcinoma and two had cutaneous melanoma.

This chain uses TRBV29-1 with TRBJ2-3; D is ambiguous. The sequence was collected from an adult with an advanced solid tumor such as melanoma, head and neck, liver or kidney cancer. Sample: CD4+ or CD8+ T cells sorted from blood, taken in a trial of the OX40 agonist ivuxolimab. CDR3: CSVEGAIDTQYF. The CDR3, as DNA: TGCAGCGTTGAAGGGGCAATAGATACGCAGTATTTT.